A single sample gave rise to the 26 T cell receptor beta chains below, sequenced in a study of T cells in Graves' hyperthyroidism and ophthalmopathy. Amplification of TCR beta CDR3 regions was performed using RNA transcripts as template. The HTBI primer set drove a first-round RT-PCR of the TCR CDR3. One entry per CDR3 protein results from TCRdb running MiXCR on the multiplex PCR reads. This sample has about 740,000 distinct CDR3 sequences; about 15% occur once, and the top ten carry about 10%. Sequencing input: blood. The receptors were sampled from a woman aged 18-29 years with Graves' hyperthyroidism.

This clonotype was seen a few times. The CDR3 sequence is CSAGSEAEGNTGELFF. The CDR3 region has the DNA TGCAGTGCCGGCTCAGAAGCGGAGGGGAACACCGGGGAGCTGTTTTTT. The rearrangement links TRBV20-1 to TRBJ2-2; D perhaps matches TRBD2 (6 bases). The V end lost 6 bases, the J end lost 1 base, and 18 bases lay between the germline ends. Germline V gives CDR1 DFQATT, CDR2 SNEGSKA (reference sequence). The CDR3 runs to 16 residues.

In the case of this clonotype: It is likely a read error, because the conserved phenylalanine at the end of the CDR3 is missing. V usage is TRBV12-3 or TRBV12-4 and J usage is TRBJ1-4; weak D call: TRBD1 (5 bases). The CDR3 loop spans 14 amino acids. Between the trimmed V and J ends, which lost 4 bases and 4 bases, there was a span of 10 bases. The CDR3 region has the DNA TGTGCCAGCAGTTCCGGGGACTATAATGAAAAACTGTTTCTT. This translates into CASSSGDYNEKLFL.

The CDR3 region is CSVESGQGIYNYGYTF. The CDR3 DNA is TGCAGCGTTGAAAGCGGACAGGGGATCTATAACTATGGCTACACCTTC. This chain connects TRBV29-1 to TRBJ1-2; 9 bases agree with TRBD1. V lost 2 bases to trimming and J lost 1 base; unmatched junction nucleotides: 8. The germline V gene has CDR1 SQVTM and CDR2 ANQGSEA. This CDR3 is 16 amino acids long.

This clonotype showed up many times. V gene TRBV7-8 combines with J gene TRBJ2-1, with a tentative D call TRBD1 (7 bases). In germline, CDR1 is SGHVS, CDR2 FQNEAQ. The CDR3 runs to 21 residues. The germline V and J ends were trimmed by 5 bases and 4 bases, with 33 bases remaining between them. The CDR3 loop reads CASSPSGGTRSGGIIYNEQFF. Here the CDR3 DNA reads TGTGCCAGCAGCCCTTCAGGGGGTACACGGTCCGGGGGTATAATTTACAATGAGCAGTTCTTC.

In its sample, this clonotype was seen a few times. This rearrangement joins TRBV6-1 to TRBJ2-1; 7 bases are shared with TRBD2. The CDR3 length is 19 residues. Germline V lookup: CDR1 MNHNS, CDR2 SASEGT. Trimming took 7 bases from V and 0 from J; bases not matched to a gene: 18. CDR3 DNA sequence: TGTGCCAGCAAACGTCCAACGATCGGCGGGAGCCGCTCCTACAATGAGCAGTTCTTC. Translation gives CASKRPTIGGSRSYNEQFF.

The rearrangement joins TRBV7-9 to TRBJ2-5; TRBD2 matches at 8 bases. With V trimmed by 2 bases and J by 8 bases, 13 bases remained unmatched. This CDR3 contains 16 residues. CDR1 and CDR2 (germline): SEHNR, FQNEAQ (reference sequence). The CDR3 nucleotides are TGTGCCAGCAGCTTAACTAGCGGCCTCCTGAGGGATACCCAGTACTTC. It translates to CASSLTSGLLRDTQYF.

This clonotype was picked up a small number of times. This chain links TRBV27 with TRBJ2-7, with D hard to call. Per germline, CDR1 MNHEY and CDR2 SMNVEV (reference sequence). Trimming stripped 6 bases from V and 1 base from J, with 22 bases between. CDR3 length: 17 residues. CDR3 in DNA: TGTGCCAGCAGCCCCTTACCCTCCATCGACGTGTCCTACGAGCAGTACTTC. This sequence encodes CASSPLPSIDVSYEQYF.

This clonotype was counted at least ten times. The chain carries TRBV7-9 and TRBJ2-5; 9 bases agree with TRBD1. The V gene end was trimmed by 7 bases and the J gene end by 5 bases; junction bases not matched to a gene: 11. Germline V lookup: CDR1 SEHNR, CDR2 FQNEAQ (reference sequence). The CDR3 has 15 amino acids. Written as DNA, the CDR3 is TGTGCCAGCACCAATGACAGGGGGGTCCAGGAGACCCAGTACTTC. Translated, it gives CASTNDRGVQETQYF.

There are many counts of this clonotype. This chain joins TRBV7-8 and TRBJ2-3, with 10 bases matching TRBD2. Looked up from germline, CDR1 is SGHVS and CDR2 is FQNEAQ. The ends lost 4 bases at V and 0 bases at J; junction bases unmatched: 7. The CDR3 runs 17 residues. CDR3 coding DNA: TGTGCCAGCAGCTCGGTAGCGGGAGGACTTAGCACAGATACGCAGTATTTT. Its protein product is CASSSVAGGLSTDTQYF.

This clonotype was picked up a small number of times. CDR3 in DNA: TGTGCCAGCAGTGACAGGGGACTTGAAGCTTTCTTT. Translating it yields CASSDRGLEAFF. The chain carries TRBV2 and TRBJ1-1; possibly TRBD1 for D (6 bases). V was trimmed by 3 bases and J by 7 bases, leaving 9 bases between them. The CDR3 has 12 residues. Germline assignment: CDR1 SNHLY and CDR2 FYNNEI.

This chain joins TRBV4-3 and TRBJ1-6; D is undetermined. Germline lookup yields CDR1 LGHNA and CDR2 YSLEER. V was shortened by 1 base and J by 13 bases, with 8 bases between the two germline ends. The CDR3 consists of 12 residues. The chain's CDR3 is CASSQGGWPLHF. CDR3 DNA: TGCGCCAGCAGCCAAGGGGGATGGCCCCTCCACTTT.

This chain joins TRBV5-6 and TRBJ1-5; D is uncertain. Germline V CDR1 and CDR2: SGHDT, YYEEEE. The CDR3 spans 16 residues. V was pared by 1 base and J by 1 base, with 12 bases between. The CDR3 bases are TGTGCCAGCAGCTTGCGGAGGACGGGGAGCAATCAGCCCCAGCATTTT. Translating gives CASSLRRTGSNQPQHF.

V and J are TRBV25-1 and TRBJ2-2, with D perhaps matching TRBD1 (6 bases). The length of the CDR3 is 16 residues. V lost 1 base and J lost 5, with 14 bases in between. Looked up from germline, CDR1 is MGHDK and CDR2 is SYGVNS. The DNA of the CDR3 is TGTGCCAGCAGTGAATTGAAGACAGGAGGAACCGGGGAGCTGTTTTTT. This codes for CASSELKTGGTGELFF.

This clonotype appeared many times. The chain combines TRBV7-3 with TRBJ1-1; D may be TRBD1 (5 bases). CDR1 is SGHTA, CDR2 FQGTGA, per germline. The CDR3 is 15 residues long. The V end was cut by 5 bases, the J end by 3 bases, with 16 bases between. As DNA, the CDR3 is TGTGCCAGCAGCGTCCAGGGACCGCCTTACACTGAAGCTTTCTTT. The encoded protein is CASSVQGPPYTEAFF.

The rearrangement links TRBV10-2 to TRBJ2-3, with a tentative D call TRBD2 (5 bases). With 1 base removed from V and 6 bases from J, the gap between germline ends came to 14 bases. Germline V gene sequence: CDR1 WSHSY, CDR2 SAAADI. CDR3 length: 15 residues. CDR3 residues: CASSEYNRRGDTQYF. The DNA for the CDR3 is TGCGCCAGCAGTGAGTACAACCGCCGCGGGGATACGCAGTATTTT.

Ten or more counts support this clonotype. This chain uses TRBV28 with TRBJ2-7, with 7 bases lining up with TRBD1. The CDR3 has 13 amino acids. Germline CDR1 and CDR2: MDHEN and SYDVKM. The V segment lost 6 bases and the J segment 2 bases; nucleotides outside the gene matches: 4. DNA for the CDR3: TGTGCCAGCAGGGAAACAGGGGCCTACGAGCAGTACTTC. This sequence encodes CASRETGAYEQYF.

Regarding this clonotype: Given a much more abundant clone one base away, this may be a read error. The chain combines TRBV27 with TRBJ2-7; 8 nucleotides match TRBD1. The J call may be faulty, since TRBJ2-1 better matches the DNA end. CDR3 length: 14 residues. Germline V gene sequence: CDR1 MNHEY, CDR2 SMNVEV (reference sequence). CDR3 sequence reads: CASSLGTGMYEQFF. In DNA form, the CDR3 reads TGTGCCAGCAGTTTAGGGACAGGAATGTACGAGCAGTTCTTC.

This clonotype turned up a few times. This chain uses TRBV5-1 with TRBJ1-2; D perhaps matches TRBD1 (6 bases). V gave up 4 bases and J gave up 0 bases, with 16 bases separating them. Germline values: CDR1 SGHRS, CDR2 YFSETQ. The CDR3 has 16 amino acids. This CDR3 reads CASSPDSQISNYGYTF. DNA for the CDR3: TGCGCCAGCAGCCCGGACAGCCAGATATCTAACTATGGCTACACCTTC. Full variable domain (remainder filled in from reference TRBV5-1 and TRBJ1-2): KAGVTQTPRYLIKTRGQQVTLSCSPISGHRSVSWYQQTPGQGLQFLFEYFSETQRNKGNFPGRFSGRQFSNSRSEMNVSTLELGDSALYLCASSPDSQISNYGYTFGSGTRLTVV.

In its sample, this clonotype was seen a few times. The V gene is TRBV28, the J gene TRBJ1-4; no reliable D call. Trimming removed 5 bases at V and 4 bases at J, with 14 bases between. Germline V gene lookup returns CDR1 MDHEN and CDR2 SYDVKM. The CDR3 has 15 residues. As DNA, the CDR3 is TGTGCCAGCAGTCTCCCGGGGTCTGGTAATGAAAAACTGTTTTTT. Amino acid sequence: CASSLPGSGNEKLFF.

The table lists this clonotype with a few counts. The rearrangement joins TRBV24-1 to TRBJ2-3; D is unclear. Germline assignment: CDR1 KGHDR and CDR2 SFDVKD. Between the trimmed V and J ends, which lost 4 bases and 2 bases, there was a span of 15 bases. The CDR3 sequence is 16 residues long. The CDR3 DNA is TGTGCCACCAGTGACCCGGACGGCAAGGACACAGATACGCAGTATTTT. It yields the protein CATSDPDGKDTDTQYF.

This chain connects TRBV9 to TRBJ1-4; 7 positions match TRBD1. CDR1 and CDR2 from the germline V gene are SGDLS and YYNGEE. After removal of 0 bases from V and 2 bases from J, the junction contained 4 bases not matched to a gene. The CDR3 spans 16 residues. The CDR3 spells CASSVAPGGTNEKLFF. CDR3 coding DNA: TGTGCCAGCAGCGTAGCCCCAGGGGGGACTAATGAAAAACTGTTTTTT.

This clonotype was counted between two and nine times. The chain links TRBV6-1 to TRBJ2-1; D ambiguous. This CDR3 contains 14 residues. Trimming took off 3 bases at V and 7 bases at J, with 13 bases between the two ends. In germline, CDR1 is MNHNS, CDR2 SASEGT. The CDR3 is CASSEPGLRNEQFF. The CDR3 nucleotides are TGTGCCAGCAGTGAGCCGGGTCTTAGGAATGAGCAGTTCTTC.

The chain combines TRBV18 with TRBJ2-1; 15 nucleotides match TRBD2. Germline lookup yields CDR1 KGHSH and CDR2 LQKENI. This CDR3 spans 18 amino acids. V lost 3 bases and J lost 4; bases outside the gene matches: 7. The CDR3: CASSPQRTSGRGYNEQFF. CDR3 coding DNA: TGTGCCAGCTCACCGCAGAGGACTAGCGGGAGGGGTTACAATGAGCAGTTCTTC.

Ten or more counts support this clonotype. The chain employs TRBV3-1 and TRBJ1-1; D is possibly TRBD1 (5 bases). Germline loops: CDR1 LGHDT, CDR2 YNNKEL (reference sequence). V shed 4 bases and J shed 4 bases, with 16 bases lying between them. CDR3 length: 15 amino acids. The CDR3 here is CASSPLGGRVTEAFF. The CDR3 bases are TGTGCCAGCAGCCCCTTAGGTGGCAGGGTCACTGAAGCTTTCTTT. Combining the CDR3 with reference TRBV3-1 and TRBJ1-1 gives the whole variable domain DTAVSQTPKYLVTQMGNDKSIKCEQNLGHDTMYWYKQDSKKFLKIMFSYNNKELIINETVPNRFSPKSPDKAHLNLHINSLELGDSAVYFCASSPLGGRVTEAFFGQGTRLTVV.

This clonotype was counted only a few times. The chain is built from TRBV27 and TRBJ2-7; weak D call: TRBD1 (5 bases). V lost 5 bases and J lost 2, with 10 bases in between. This CDR3 region has 13 residues. CDR1 and CDR2 from the germline V gene are MNHEY and SMNVEV (reference sequence). The CDR3 reads CASSQGSAYEQYF. The CDR3 region has the DNA TGTGCCAGCAGTCAGGGATCCGCCTACGAGCAGTACTTC.

The chain has TRBV10-3 and TRBJ1-2; D perhaps matches TRBD1 (6 bases). CDR1 and CDR2 (germline): ENHRY, SYGVKD. Trimming shortened V by 3 bases and J by 0 bases, and 14 bases separated the two germline ends. The CDR3 extends over 16 amino acids. CDR3 loop: CAISEGRGKTNYGYTF. CDR3 DNA sequence: TGTGCCATCAGTGAAGGCAGGGGCAAGACTAACTATGGCTACACCTTC.